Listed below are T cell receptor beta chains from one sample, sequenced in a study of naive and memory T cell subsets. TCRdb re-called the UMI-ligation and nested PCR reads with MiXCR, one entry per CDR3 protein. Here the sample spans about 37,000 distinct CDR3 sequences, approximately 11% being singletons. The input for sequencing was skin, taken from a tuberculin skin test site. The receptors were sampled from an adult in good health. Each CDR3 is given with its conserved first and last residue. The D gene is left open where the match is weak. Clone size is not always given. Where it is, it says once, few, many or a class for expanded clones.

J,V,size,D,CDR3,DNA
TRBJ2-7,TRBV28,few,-,CASSPQRGGLDEQYF,TGTGCCAGCAGCCCCCAGAGAGGCGGACTCGACGAGCAGTACTTC
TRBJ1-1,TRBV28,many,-,CASIIAGGGATEAFF,TGTGCCAGCATCATAGCAGGAGGAGGGGCGACTGAAGCTTTCTTT
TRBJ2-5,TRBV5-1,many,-,CASRKTAPQETQYF,TGCGCCAGCAGAAAGACAGCACCTCAAGAGACCCAGTACTTC
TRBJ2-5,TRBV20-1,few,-,CSAPPGGMQETQYF,TGCAGTGCCCCGCCGGGGGGCATGCAAGAGACCCAGTACTTC
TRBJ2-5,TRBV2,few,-,CASSAGIQETQYF,TGTGCCAGCAGTGCGGGAATCCAAGAGACCCAGTACTTC
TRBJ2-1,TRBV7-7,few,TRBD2,CASSRGYSGGEIGEQFF,TGTGCTAGCAGCCGAGGGTATAGCGGGGGGGAGATCGGTGAGCAGTTCTTC
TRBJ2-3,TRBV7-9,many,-,CASSPERYRGRLAGYTQYF,TGTGCCAGCAGCCCGGAACGATACAGGGGGCGACTAGCGGGCTATACGCAGTATTTT
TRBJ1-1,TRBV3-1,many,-,CASSQRRGTEAFF,TGTGCCAGCAGCCAAAGGAGGGGCACTGAAGCTTTCTTT
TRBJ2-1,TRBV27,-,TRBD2,CASSLLGLAGNNEQFF,TGTGCCAGCAGTTTACTGGGACTAGCGGGAAATAATGAGCAGTTCTTC
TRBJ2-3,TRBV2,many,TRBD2,CASSEIASGGSDTQYF,TGTGCCAGCAGTGAAATAGCTAGCGGGGGTTCAGATACGCAGTATTTT
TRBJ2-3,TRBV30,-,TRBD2,CAWSAGGDDTDTQYF,TGTGCCTGGAGTGCTGGGGGGGACGACACAGATACGCAGTATTTT
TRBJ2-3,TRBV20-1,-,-,CSARAAASDRGENTQYF,TGCAGTGCTAGGGCCGCTGCTAGTGATAGAGGGGAGAATACGCAGTATTTT
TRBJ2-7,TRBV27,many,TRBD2,CASRGLAGDSYEQYF,TGTGCCAGCAGGGGACTAGCGGGGGACTCCTACGAGCAGTACTTC
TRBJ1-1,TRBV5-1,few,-,CASSLLVGGDTEAFF,TGCGCCAGCAGCTTGTTGGTGGGAGGGGACACTGAAGCTTTCTTT
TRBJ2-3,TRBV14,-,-,CASSQDNRRRGPQTDTQYF,TGTGCCAGCAGCCAAGATAATAGGAGGAGGGGACCCCAAACAGATACGCAGTATTTT
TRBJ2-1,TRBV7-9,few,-,CASSHQGSSYNEQFF,TGTGCCAGCAGCCATCAGGGGAGCTCCTACAATGAGCAGTTCTTC
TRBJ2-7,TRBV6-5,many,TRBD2,CASSLAGGRSKQYF,TGTGCCAGCAGTTTAGCGGGAGGCAGGAGTAAGCAGTACTTC
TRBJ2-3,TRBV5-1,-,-,CASSSKDLTDTQYF,TGCGCCAGCAGCTCCAAAGACCTCACAGATACGCAGTATTTT
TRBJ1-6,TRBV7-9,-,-,CASSFGQSYNSPLHF,TGTGCCAGCAGCTTCGGCCAGAGCTATAATTCACCCCTCCACTTT
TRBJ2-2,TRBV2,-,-,CASNTDPDANTGELFF,TGTGCCAGCAATACCGACCCTGATGCGAACACCGGGGAGCTGTTTTTT
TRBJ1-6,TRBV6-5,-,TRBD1,CASRIQGAPLHF,TGTGCCAGCAGAATACAGGGGGCACCCCTCCACTTT
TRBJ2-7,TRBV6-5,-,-,CASRETSAPHYEQYF,TGTGCCAGCAGAGAGACGTCGGCACCGCACTACGAGCAGTACTTC
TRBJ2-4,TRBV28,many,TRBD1,CASSSGQTKNIQYF,TGTGCCAGCAGTTCGGGACAGACAAAAAACATTCAGTACTTC
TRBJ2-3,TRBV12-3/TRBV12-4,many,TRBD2,CASTPKTSGKEGDTQYF,TGTGCCAGCACCCCCAAGACTAGCGGGAAAGAAGGAGATACGCAGTATTTT
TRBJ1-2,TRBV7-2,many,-,CASSLALSGKSGYTF,TGTGCCAGCAGCTTAGCGCTTTCCGGCAAGTCTGGCTACACCTTC
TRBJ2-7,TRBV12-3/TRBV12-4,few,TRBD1,CASSSPWTGSYEQYF,TGTGCCAGCAGTTCACCTTGGACAGGCTCCTACGAGCAGTACTTC
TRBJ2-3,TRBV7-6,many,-,CASSFRTSNTDTQYF,TGTGCCAGCAGCTTTCGGACTTCCAACACAGATACGCAGTATTTT
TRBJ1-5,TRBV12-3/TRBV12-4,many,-,CASSFFNQPQHF,TGTGCCAGCAGTTTCTTCAATCAGCCCCAGCATTTT
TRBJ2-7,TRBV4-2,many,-,CASSQESGYEQYF,TGTGCCAGCAGCCAAGAATCGGGTTACGAGCAGTACTTC
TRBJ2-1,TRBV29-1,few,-,CSVGRGNSYNEQFF,TGCAGCGTAGGCCGAGGGAATTCCTACAATGAGCAGTTCTTC
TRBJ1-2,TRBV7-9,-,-,CASSLGSARVANYGYTF,TGTGCCAGCAGCTTAGGTTCCGCCCGTGTAGCTAACTATGGCTACACCTTC
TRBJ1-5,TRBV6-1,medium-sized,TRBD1,CASSIRTGTEYQPQHF,TGTGCCAGCAGTATACGTACCGGGACAGAGTATCAGCCCCAGCATTTT
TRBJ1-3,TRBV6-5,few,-,CASSYSIGTDGNTIYF,TGTGCCAGCAGTTACTCGATCGGGACGGACGGAAACACCATATATTTT
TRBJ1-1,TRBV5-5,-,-,CASSWNRMNTEAFF,TGTGCCAGCAGCTGGAACAGGATGAACACTGAAGCTTTCTTT
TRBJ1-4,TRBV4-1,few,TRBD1,CASSQRDRAAEKLFF,TGCGCCAGCAGCCAAAGGGACAGGGCGGCTGAAAAACTGTTTTTT
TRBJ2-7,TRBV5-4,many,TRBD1,CASSLETGSDEQYF,TGTGCCAGCAGCTTGGAGACAGGGAGCGACGAGCAGTACTTC
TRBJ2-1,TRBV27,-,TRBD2,CASSLYAGGHNEQFF,TGTGCCAGCAGTTTATACGCGGGAGGTCACAATGAGCAGTTCTTC
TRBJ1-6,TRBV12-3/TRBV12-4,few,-,CASSKDRNNSPLHF,TGTGCCAGTTCGAAGGACAGAAATAATTCACCCCTCCACTTT
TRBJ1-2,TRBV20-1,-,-,CSARGDPGYGYTF,TGCAGTGCTAGAGGAGATCCGGGCTATGGCTACACCTTC
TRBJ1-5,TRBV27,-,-,CASSLAGTYSNQPQHF,TGTGCCAGCAGTTTAGCAGGGACTTATAGCAATCAGCCCCAGCATTTT
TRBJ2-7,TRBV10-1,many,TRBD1,CASRSDRAPYEQYF,TGCGCCAGCAGATCGGACAGGGCCCCCTACGAGCAGTACTTC
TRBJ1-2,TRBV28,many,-,CASSTISDYGYTF,TGTGCCAGCAGTACCATCTCGGACTATGGCTACACCTTC
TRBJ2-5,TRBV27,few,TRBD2,CASSLLAGGKETQYF,TGTGCCAGCAGTCTACTAGCGGGAGGAAAAGAGACCCAGTACTTC
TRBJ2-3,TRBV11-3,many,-,CASSPGSGMADTQYF,TGTGCCAGCAGCCCCGGGTCTGGGATGGCAGATACGCAGTATTTT
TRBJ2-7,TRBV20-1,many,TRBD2,CSARGLAGGKQYF,TGCAGTGCTAGGGGACTAGCGGGAGGGAAGCAGTACTTC
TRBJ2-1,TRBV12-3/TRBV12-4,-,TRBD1,CASSSCPGTGLSDEQFF,TGTGCCAGCAGTTCGTGCCCCGGGACAGGGTTATCCGATGAGCAGTTCTTC
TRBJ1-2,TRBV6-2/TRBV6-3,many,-,CASSFDSYGYTF,TGTGCCAGCAGCTTCGACAGCTATGGCTACACCTTC